Shown below are 2 T cell receptor beta chains from a single sample sequenced in a study of blood T cell repertoires in COVID-19 (dated by TCRdb to 2018 to 2020). The method behind the library was the immunoSEQ multiplex PCR assay. TCRdb mirrors the immuneACCESS table, restricted to in-frame sequences. Some clones are absent from its copies; in checked studies, under half trace to an unresolved V gene, and the reason for the others is unknown. This sample has about 220,000 clones in its table, and more than 65% of those were observed once. The ten largest clonotypes hold 3% to 4.5% of the sample. The sequenced sample was peripheral blood. These receptors were collected from an elderly woman with acute or convalescent COVID-19.

The rearrangement uses TRBV21-1 and TRBJ2-7; TRBD2 reflects the table's D call only, with no check against the DNA. TRBV21-1 is a documented pseudogene. This CDR3 spans 10 amino acids. DNA of the CDR3: TGTGCCACCAGGGAGGGGGAGCAGTACTTC. Residues: CATREGEQYF.

This chain uses TRBV3-1 (or the pseudogene TRBV3-2) with TRBJ1-3; no definite D call. The CDR3 is 16 amino acids. Germline-derived CDR1 and CDR2 are LGHDT and YNNKEL (reference sequence). Trimming left V 4 bases short and J 2 bases short, with 15 bases between. The CDR3 region has the DNA TGTGCCAGCAGCCCGCCGACTGTGGTGGCTGGAAACACCATATATTTT. Translating it yields CASSPPTVVAGNTIYF.